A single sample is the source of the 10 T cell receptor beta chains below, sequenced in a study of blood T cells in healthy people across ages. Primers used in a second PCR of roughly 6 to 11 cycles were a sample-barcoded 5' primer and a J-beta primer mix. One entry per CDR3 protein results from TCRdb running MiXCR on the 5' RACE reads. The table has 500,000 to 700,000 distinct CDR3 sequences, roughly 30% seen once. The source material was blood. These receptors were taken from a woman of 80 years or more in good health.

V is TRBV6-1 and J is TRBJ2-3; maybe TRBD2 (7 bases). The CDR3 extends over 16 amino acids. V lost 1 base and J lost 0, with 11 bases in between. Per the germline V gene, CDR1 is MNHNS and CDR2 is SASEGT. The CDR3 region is CASSEGGGRSTDTQYF. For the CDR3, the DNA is TGTGCCAGCAGTGAAGGGGGGGGGCGTAGCACAGATACGCAGTATTTT.

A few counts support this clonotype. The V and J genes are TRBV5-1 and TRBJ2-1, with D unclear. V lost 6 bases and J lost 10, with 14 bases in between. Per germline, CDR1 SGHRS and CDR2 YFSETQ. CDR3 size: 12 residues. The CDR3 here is CASTMSQSEQFF. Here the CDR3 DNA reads TGCGCCAGCACTATGAGTCAGTCGGAGCAGTTCTTC. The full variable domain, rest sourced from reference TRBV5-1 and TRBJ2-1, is KAGVTQTPRYLIKTRGQQVTLSCSPISGHRSVSWYQQTPGQGLQFLFEYFSETQRNKGNFPGRFSGRQFSNSRSEMNVSTLELGDSALYLCASTMSQSEQFFGPGTRLTVL.

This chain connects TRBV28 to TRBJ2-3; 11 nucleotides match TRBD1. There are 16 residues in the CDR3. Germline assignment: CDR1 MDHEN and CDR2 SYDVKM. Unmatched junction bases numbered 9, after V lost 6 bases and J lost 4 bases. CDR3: CASRSGGQGVADTQYF. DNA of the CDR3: TGTGCCAGCAGATCAGGGGGACAGGGGGTGGCAGATACGCAGTATTTT. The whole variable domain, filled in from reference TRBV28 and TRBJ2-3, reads DVKVTQSSRYLVKRTGEKVFLECVQDMDHENMFWYRQDPGLGLRLIYFSYDVKMKEKGDIPEGYSVSREKKERFSLILESASTNQTSMYLCASRSGGQGVADTQYFGPGTRLTVL.

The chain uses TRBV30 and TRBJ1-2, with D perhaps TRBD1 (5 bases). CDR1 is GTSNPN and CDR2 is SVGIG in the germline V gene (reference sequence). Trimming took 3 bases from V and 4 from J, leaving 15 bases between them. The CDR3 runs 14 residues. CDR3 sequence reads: CAWRESGISYGYTF. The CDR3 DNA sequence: TGTGCCTGGAGAGAATCAGGGATCAGCTATGGCTACACCTTC.

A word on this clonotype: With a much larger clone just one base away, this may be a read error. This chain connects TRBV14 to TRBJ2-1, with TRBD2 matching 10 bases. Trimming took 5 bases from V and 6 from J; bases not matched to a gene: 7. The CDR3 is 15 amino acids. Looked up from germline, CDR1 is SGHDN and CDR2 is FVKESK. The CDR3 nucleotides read TGTGCCAGCAGCTGGCGGGCTAGCGGGAGCAATGAGCAGTTCTTC. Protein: CASSWRASGSNEQFF.

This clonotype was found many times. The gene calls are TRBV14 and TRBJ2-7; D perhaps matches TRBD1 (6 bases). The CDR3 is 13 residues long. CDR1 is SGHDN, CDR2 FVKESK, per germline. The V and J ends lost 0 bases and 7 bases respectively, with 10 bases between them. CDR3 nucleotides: TGTGCCAGCAGCCAAGACATGAGGGGGGAGCAGTACTTC. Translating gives CASSQDMRGEQYF.

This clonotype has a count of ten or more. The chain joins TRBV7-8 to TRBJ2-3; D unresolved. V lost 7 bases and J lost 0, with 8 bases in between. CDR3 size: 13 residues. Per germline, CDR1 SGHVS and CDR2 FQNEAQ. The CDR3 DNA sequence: TGTGCCAGCAACAAGGACAGCACAGATACGCAGTATTTT. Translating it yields CASNKDSTDTQYF.

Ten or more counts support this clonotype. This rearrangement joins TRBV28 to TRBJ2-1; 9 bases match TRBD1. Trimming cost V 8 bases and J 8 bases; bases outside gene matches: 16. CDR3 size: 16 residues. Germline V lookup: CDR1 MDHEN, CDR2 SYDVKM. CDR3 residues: CASLPTPGTGFHEQFF. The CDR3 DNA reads TGTGCCAGCCTCCCTACCCCCGGGACAGGGTTTCATGAGCAGTTCTTC.

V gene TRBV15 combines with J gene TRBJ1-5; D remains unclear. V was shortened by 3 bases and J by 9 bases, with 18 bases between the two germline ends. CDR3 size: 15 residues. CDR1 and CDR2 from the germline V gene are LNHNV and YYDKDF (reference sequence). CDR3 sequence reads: CATSRPELGIRPQHF. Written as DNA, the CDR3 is TGTGCCACCAGCAGGCCCGAGCTGGGTATCCGGCCCCAGCATTTT.

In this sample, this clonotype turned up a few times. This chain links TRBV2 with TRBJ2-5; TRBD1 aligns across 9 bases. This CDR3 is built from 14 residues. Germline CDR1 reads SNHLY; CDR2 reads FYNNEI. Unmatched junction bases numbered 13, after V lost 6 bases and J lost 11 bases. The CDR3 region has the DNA TGTGCCAGCAGCCGGGACAGGGAATTTGGTGAGCAGTACTTC. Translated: CASSRDREFGEQYF.